These T cell receptor beta chains were read from a single sample in a study of blood T cell repertoires in COVID-19. The protocol was immunoSEQ multiplex PCR, while the TCRdb copy is restricted to in-frame clones and leaves out a portion. Here the sample spans some 300,000 clones, around 91% being singletons. The sample consisted of peripheral blood. The origin of the receptors is a woman aged 40 to 55 with COVID-19, enrolled during active disease. Both conserved end residues are part of each CDR3. Each record gives: clone size, D gene, CDR3 length, V gene, J gene, CDR3 DNA, CDR3 protein. The D gene is left open where the match is weak. Only part of the rows carry a size: once, few, many, or a class if the clone is expanded.

.,TRBD2,16,TRBV19,TRBJ2-1,TGTGCCAGTAAACCTACCGGGACTAGGTTTTACAATGAGCAGTTCTTC,CASKPTGTRFYNEQFF
.,.,12,TRBV7-2,TRBJ2-7,TGTGCCAGCAGCTATTCCAGGGACGAGCAGTACTTC,CASSYSRDEQYF
.,TRBD1,16,TRBV10-3,TRBJ2-7,TGTGCCATCACTGCTGTTGCTGGACAGGCCACCTACGAGCAGTACTTC,CAITAVAGQATYEQYF
once,.,11,TRBV3-1/TRBV3-2,TRBJ2-7,TGTGCCAGCAGCCAAGATAAAGAGCAGTACTTC,CASSQDKEQYF
.,TRBD2,20,TRBV4-3,TRBJ2-1,TGCGCCAGCAGCCGGATCCTGACACTAGCGGGGAAGAGCTCCTACAATGAGCAGTTCTTC,CASSRILTLAGKSSYNEQFF
.,TRBD1,14,TRBV30,TRBJ1-1,TGTGCCTGGAGTGTAGGGACAGGGTTCACTGAAGCTTTCTTT,CAWSVGTGFTEAFF
.,.,16,TRBV9,TRBJ2-5,TGTGCCAGCAGCGTAGCTGGAGGAGGGGGCAGAGAGACCCAGTACTTC,CASSVAGGGGRETQYF
.,.,15,TRBV10-3,TRBJ2-1,TGTGCCATCAGAAGACAACCGAGCTCCTACAATGAGCAGTTCTTC,CAIRRQPSSYNEQFF
.,.,16,TRBV24-1,TRBJ2-7,TGTGCCACCAGTGGCCCGGAACAGGGCCCTCTCGAAGAGCAGTACTTC,CATSGPEQGPLEEQYF
once,.,14,TRBV18,TRBJ1-1,TGTGCCAGCTCCCAACAGGGTCGGAACACTGAAGCTTTCTTT,CASSQQGRNTEAFF
once,.,15,TRBV25-1,TRBJ1-1,TGTGCCAGCAGTGAATCCATTTCAGGGAACACTGAAGCTTTCTTT,CASSESISGNTEAFF
few,.,15,TRBV4-3,TRBJ1-2,TGCGCCAGCAGCCAAGGGGTACAGGGACAACAGGGCTACACCTTC,CASSQGVQGQQGYTF
.,TRBD2,14,TRBV28,TRBJ2-5,TGTGCCAGCAGGGGGGAGGGCCGAGGGGAGACCCAGTACTTC,CASRGEGRGETQYF
.,.,17,TRBV7-8,TRBJ2-7,TGTGCCAGCAGCTTAGGGGGCTCACCATCTGTCTCCTACGAGCAGTACTTC,CASSLGGSPSVSYEQYF
.,TRBD1,13,TRBV27,TRBJ2-7,TGTGCCAGCAGTTTGGGACAGTCCTACGAGCAGTACTTC,CASSLGQSYEQYF
.,.,16,TRBV6-1,TRBJ1-5,TGTGCCAGCAGTGAAGGGAGGGGACGGACCCATCAGCCCCAGCATTTT,CASSEGRGRTHQPQHF
.,.,16,TRBV29-1,TRBJ2-6,TGCAGCGTTGAAGTAGTAGGGGGAGCTGGGGCCAACGTCCTGACTTTC,CSVEVVGGAGANVLTF
.,.,13,TRBV19,TRBJ1-3,TGTGCCAGTATCAGAAGCTCTGGAAACACCATATATTTT,CASIRSSGNTIYF
.,TRBD1,13,TRBV10-2,TRBJ2-5,TGCGCCAGCAGAGTTCGACAGGGGGAGACCCAGTACTTC,CASRVRQGETQYF
.,.,15,TRBV11-2,TRBJ1-6,TGTGCCAGCAGCTTAGATCCCACAGGAAATTCACCCCTCCACTTT,CASSLDPTGNSPLHF
.,TRBD2,15,TRBV28,TRBJ2-1,TGTGCCAGCAGTCTAGGGGGACTAGCGGGGAATGAGCAGTTCTTC,CASSLGGLAGNEQFF
.,TRBD1,17,TRBV6-6,TRBJ1-6,TGTGCCAGCAGTCGGTATGGACAGGGCGATAATAATTCACCCCTCCACTTT,CASSRYGQGDNNSPLHF
.,.,14,TRBV27,TRBJ2-1,TGTGCCAGCAGTTTATCAGGGGATTGGATTAGAGAGTTCTTC,CASSLSGDWIREFF
.,.,15,TRBV6-2/TRBV6-3,TRBJ1-1,TGTGCCAGCAGCCCTTCGTTGAGGGGGGGCACTGAAGCTTTCTTT,CASSPSLRGGTEAFF
.,TRBD2,14,TRBV5-6,TRBJ2-7,TGTGCCAGCCGTACTAGCGGGGGGCCCTACGAGCAGTACTTC,CASRTSGGPYEQYF
.,.,12,TRBV15,TRBJ1-2,TGTGCCACCAGCCGGGAGACGGGGGGCTACACCTTC,CATSRETGGYTF
.,TRBD1,15,TRBV5-1,TRBJ1-4,TGCGCCAGCAGCTTGCGGACAGGGGGCTCGGAAAAACTGTTTTTT,CASSLRTGGSEKLFF
.,.,15,TRBV28,TRBJ1-5,TGTGCCAGCAGCATCACTCAGGGATGGAATCAGCCCCAGCATTTT,CASSITQGWNQPQHF
.,.,14,TRBV28,TRBJ2-1,TGTGCCAGCAGTTTAGGGGCACCCTACAATGAGCAGTTCTTC,CASSLGAPYNEQFF
.,.,11,TRBV20-1,TRBJ2-7,TGCAGTGCTAGAGATAGCGGTGAGCAGTACTTC,CSARDSGEQYF
once,.,13,TRBV29-1,TRBJ1-3,TGCAGCGTTGGACAGAGCTCTGGAAACACCATATATTTT,CSVGQSSGNTIYF
.,TRBD1,18,TRBV18,TRBJ1-1,TGTGCCAGCTCACCCCTTACAGGGGGCGGAGAGCCAGGAACTGAAGCTTTCTTT,CASSPLTGGGEPGTEAFF
.,TRBD2,15,TRBV11-2,TRBJ2-7,TGTGCCAGCAGCTTAGCGAGACGGGGGGGAGGCGAGCAGTACTTC,CASSLARRGGGEQYF
.,TRBD1,13,TRBV10-3,TRBJ2-7,TGTGCCGCTTCGGGACAGGGGGACTACGAGCAGTACTTC,CAASGQGDYEQYF
few,.,14,TRBV9,TRBJ1-6,TGTGCCAGCAGCGTAGAAGCGGGAAATTCACCCCTCCACTTT,CASSVEAGNSPLHF
.,TRBD1,18,TRBV18,TRBJ1-3,TGTGCCAGCTCACCGGGACAGTCCACAGTTTTCTCTGGAAACACCATATATTTT,CASSPGQSTVFSGNTIYF
.,TRBD1,15,TRBV7-6,TRBJ1-4,TGTGCCACTTCTGAGGACAGGGACACTAATGAAAAACTGTTTTTT,CATSEDRDTNEKLFF